This TCR beta chain was captured by sequencing in a study of glioma-infiltrating T cells after dendritic cell vaccination. Study information: Patients received autologous tumor lysate-pulsed dendritic cell vaccination between about 2003 and 2013. Monocyte-derived dendritic cells, cultured less than 8 days with IL-4 and GM-CSF, were pulsed with autologous tumor lysate.

About this clone: Its antigen is not known.

Findings of the study overall: TCR clonality showed no direct relationship with survival.

Losses at the gene ends were 5 bases for V and 7 bases for J; bases not matched to a gene: 5. This CDR3 has 14 residues. Germline CDR1 reads SGHTA; CDR2 reads FQGNSA. Assay: immunoSEQ multiplex PCR; the TCRdb copy retains only in-frame clones and omits some. Of roughly 83,000 clones detected, under 90% appear once; the ten largest clones hold 15% to 18%. The rearrangement links TRBV7-2 to TRBJ1-4, with 9 positions matching TRBD1. The material was blood, obtained before dendritic cell vaccination. This clonotype was obtained from a human donor with glioblastoma. CDR3 coding DNA: TGTGCCAGCAGCCGACAGGGGGGAGGTGAAAAACTGTTTTTT. Translation gives CASSRQGGGEKLFF.